Following are 28 T cell receptor beta chains from one sample sequenced in a study of CD4 T cell repertoires in COVID-19. The table came from immunoSEQ multiplex PCR; TCRdb's copy has only in-frame clones and leaves some out. The sample yields thousands of clones, around four fifths seen once. The memory T cells were sequenced right after ex vivo isolation, without culture. The specimen comprised effector memory CD4+ T cells from blood, sampled before the COVID-19 pandemic. The receptors stem from a human donor who had COVID-19.

The rearrangement links TRBV4-1 to TRBJ2-7; 10 bases are a match to TRBD2. This CDR3 is built from 15 residues. Germline CDR1 is MGHRA and CDR2 is YSYEKL. The junction had 6 bases not matched to a gene; V was cut back by 1 base and J by 6 bases. The CDR3, as DNA: TGCGCCAGCAGCCAAGGGCCACTAGCGGGATTCGAGCAGTACTTC. Translated, it gives CASSQGPLAGFEQYF.

This chain uses TRBV27 with TRBJ2-5, with a tentative D call TRBD1 (6 bases). Germline CDR1 and CDR2: MNHEY and SMNVEV (reference sequence). This CDR3 has 16 amino acids. The V end lost 5 bases, the J end lost 4 bases, and 20 bases lay between the germline ends. This CDR3 is CASSLSRTVLTETQYF. CDR3 nucleotides: TGTGCCAGCAGTCTAAGCAGGACAGTGTTAACAGAGACCCAGTACTTC.

The chain employs TRBV29-1 and TRBJ2-1; 11 bases align to TRBD2. The CDR3 is 13 amino acids. V was clipped by 4 bases and J by 9 bases; unmatched bases: 5. Germline assignment: CDR1 SQVTM and CDR2 ANQGSEA. CDR3 nucleotide sequence: TGCAGCGTTGCCACTAGCGGGAGAGGTGAGCAGTTCTTC. This sequence encodes CSVATSGRGEQFF.

The CDR3 DNA sequence: TGTGCCAGTAGTATAGTTGGACAGGCAGATACGCAGTATTTT. As protein: CASSIVGQADTQYF. V gene TRBV19 combines with J gene TRBJ2-3; 7 bases fit TRBD1. The CDR3 is 14 residues long. Germline V gives CDR1 LNHDA, CDR2 SQIVND (reference sequence). V lost 1 base to trimming and J lost 4 bases; unmatched junction nucleotides: 2. The complete variable domain, with remaining parts taken from reference TRBV19 and TRBJ2-3, reads DGGITQSPKYLFRKEGQNVTLSCEQNLNHDAMYWYRQDPGQGLRLIYYSQIVNDFQKGDIAEGYSVSREKKESFPLTVTSAQKNPTAFYLCASSIVGQADTQYFGPGTRLTVL.

J is TRBJ2-7 and V is TRBV5-8; TRBD1 agrees at 7 bases. The CDR3 runs 14 residues. The V and J ends lost 4 bases and 1 base, in that order; junction bases with no gene match: 5. Germline lookup yields CDR1 SGHTS and CDR2 YDEGEE. The CDR3 DNA sequence: TGTGCCAGCAGCCGACCACAGGGGTCCTACGAGCAGTACTTC. Amino acid sequence: CASSRPQGSYEQYF.

The rearrangement uses TRBV5-1 and TRBJ2-7; weak D call: TRBD2 (5 bases). Trimming cost V 0 bases and J 6 bases, with 13 bases left between them. CDR3 size: 14 residues. Germline CDR1 SGHRS, CDR2 YFSETQ. The CDR3 loop is CASSLEGGPREQYF. CDR3 bases: TGCGCCAGCAGCTTGGAGGGCGGGCCGCGCGAGCAGTACTTC.

The chain uses TRBV27 and TRBJ2-5; 9 bases are shared with TRBD2. The V and J ends lost 3 bases and 2 bases, in that order; junction bases with no gene match: 4. In germline, CDR1 is MNHEY, CDR2 SMNVEV (reference sequence). This CDR3 is built from 15 residues. The CDR3 protein is CASSFGREGQETQYF. CDR3 DNA: TGTGCCAGCAGTTTCGGGCGGGAGGGACAAGAGACCCAGTACTTC.

V and J are TRBV27 and TRBJ1-1, with no clear D. CDR3 length equals 13 residues. V lost 7 bases to trimming and J lost 9 bases, with 18 bases between them. CDR1 MNHEY and CDR2 SMNVEV come from the germline V gene (reference sequence). Here the CDR3 DNA reads TGTGCCAGCACCCGACCCGGGGTTCAAAAAGCTTTCTTT. Residues: CASTRPGVQKAFF.

The rearrangement uses TRBV5-8 and TRBJ2-5, with D possibly being TRBD1 (5 bases). CDR3 size: 14 residues. Trimming pared 0 bases from V and 4 bases from J, leaving 10 bases between. Germline V gene sequence: CDR1 SGHTS, CDR2 YDEGEE. Here the CDR3 reads CASSLETGAETQYF. Here the CDR3 DNA reads TGTGCCAGCAGCTTGGAAACAGGAGCAGAGACCCAGTACTTC. Variable domain in full (rest from reference TRBV5-8 and TRBJ2-5): EAGVTQSPTHLIKTRGQQATLRCSPISGHTSVYWYQQALGLGLQFLLWYDEGEERNRGNFPPRFSGRQFPNYSSELNVNALELEDSALYLCASSLETGAETQYFGPGTRLLVL.

The DNA for the CDR3 is TGCGCCAGCAGCTTGTCAGGGTCGAACACTGAAGCTTTCTTT. Translated: CASSLSGSNTEAFF. The genes are TRBV5-1 and TRBJ1-1; D may be TRBD1 (5 bases). The V gene lost 1 base and the J gene lost 1 base, with 8 bases spanning the gap. The CDR3 runs to 14 residues. The V gene's germline CDR1 is SGHRS and CDR2 YFSETQ.

CDR3 residues: CALGTGTYEQYF. CDR3 DNA: TGTGCTCTGGGGACAGGGACCTACGAGCAGTACTTC. The V call is TRBV10-3, the J call TRBJ2-7, with 9 nucleotides matching TRBD1. Germline assignment: CDR1 ENHRY and CDR2 SYGVKD. The CDR3 runs 12 residues.

The CDR3 sequence: CASSATRQGVETQYF. The CDR3 region has the DNA TGTGCCAGCAGCGCGACGAGACAGGGGGTGGAGACCCAGTACTTC. The chain carries TRBV9 and TRBJ2-5; 9 bases fit TRBD1. Germline values: CDR1 SGDLS, CDR2 YYNGEE. Losses at the gene ends were 3 bases for V and 5 bases for J; bases not matched to a gene: 8. The CDR3 has 15 residues. Supplemented by reference TRBV9 and TRBJ2-5, the full variable domain reads DSGVTQTPKHLITATGQRVTLRCSPRSGDLSVYWYQQSLDQGLQFLIQYYNGEERAKGNILERFSAQQFPDLHSELNLSSLELGDSALYFCASSATRQGVETQYFGPGTRLLVL.

This chain joins TRBV11-2 and TRBJ1-2; D is undetermined. With 6 bases removed from V and 0 bases from J, the gap between germline ends came to 11 bases. The CDR3 sequence is 14 residues long. From germline, CDR1 is SGHAT and CDR2 FQNNGV. The CDR3 spells CASSPGLANYGYTF. As DNA, the CDR3 is TGTGCCAGCAGTCCTGGACTAGCTAACTATGGCTACACCTTC.

A few counts support this clone. In DNA, the CDR3 is TGTGCCAGCAGCAAAGAACCGGGACAGGGCACAGATACGCAGTATTTT. Translation gives CASSKEPGQGTDTQYF. The gene calls are TRBV7-2 and TRBJ2-3, with 8 bases lining up with TRBD1. This CDR3 comprises 16 residues. Germline loops: CDR1 SGHTA, CDR2 FQGNSA. V dropped 5 bases and J dropped 1; count of bases not matched to a gene: 8.

The chain is built from TRBV6-1 and TRBJ2-4; D may be TRBD2 (6 bases). Germline CDR1 MNHNS, CDR2 SASEGT. V lost 5 bases, J lost 6 bases, and 14 bases lay in between. CDR3 length: 14 residues. The CDR3 protein is CASSSPGLLNIQYF. CDR3 nucleotides: TGTGCCAGCAGTAGTCCGGGACTTCTAAACATTCAGTACTTC.

V usage is TRBV5-1 and J usage is TRBJ2-1; TRBD2 matches 10 bases. The germline CDR1 and CDR2 sequences are SGHRS and YFSETQ. Trimming removed 2 bases from V and 7 bases from J; junction bases left unmatched: 6. The CDR3 loop spans 15 amino acids. The CDR3 DNA reads TGCGCCAGCAGCTTTAGCCTAGCGGGAGCGAATGAGCAGTTCTTC. This codes for CASSFSLAGANEQFF. The full variable domain, with the rest looked up from reference TRBV5-1 and TRBJ2-1, is KAGVTQTPRYLIKTRGQQVTLSCSPISGHRSVSWYQQTPGQGLQFLFEYFSETQRNKGNFPGRFSGRQFSNSRSEMNVSTLELGDSALYLCASSFSLAGANEQFFGPGTRLTVL.

The rearrangement links TRBV10-1 to TRBJ2-5; 7 bases line up with TRBD2. Germline-derived CDR1 and CDR2 are WNHNN and SYGVQD (reference sequence). This CDR3 has 12 residues. V shed 6 bases and J 3 bases; nucleotides not matched to a gene: 1. The CDR3 nucleotides are TGCGCCAGCAGCAGCGGGGAAGAGACCCAGTACTTC. This encodes CASSSGEETQYF.

The rearrangement links TRBV6-5 to TRBJ2-7; D possibly corresponds to TRBD1 (6 bases). Trimming removed 2 bases from V and 2 bases from J, with 13 bases in between. Germline V CDR1 and CDR2: MNHEY, SVGAGI. The CDR3 has 15 residues. CDR3 amino acids: CASSYPGDGTYEQYF. CDR3 nucleotides: TGTGCCAGCAGTTACCCAGGGGACGGAACCTACGAGCAGTACTTC.

The chain links TRBV11-2 to TRBJ2-1; D not resolved. CDR3 length: 11 residues. Germline V gene sequence: CDR1 SGHAT, CDR2 FQNNGV. V lost 5 bases and J lost 6, with 5 bases in between. CDR3 in amino acids: CASSPLNEQFF. The CDR3 coding sequence is TGTGCCAGCAGCCCACTCAATGAGCAGTTCTTC.

The genes are TRBV19 and TRBJ1-6, with 9 bases that match TRBD1. The CDR3 has 14 residues. Germline assignment: CDR1 LNHDA and CDR2 SQIVND (reference sequence). After removal of 9 bases from V and 9 bases from J, the junction contained 9 bases not matched to a gene. The CDR3 region has the DNA TGTGCCAGCCAGGGACAGGGTTCGAGTTCACCCCTCCACTTT. Translating gives CASQGQGSSSPLHF. Looking up the rest from reference TRBV19 and TRBJ1-6 gives the full variable domain: DGGITQSPKYLFRKEGQNVTLSCEQNLNHDAMYWYRQDPGQGLRLIYYSQIVNDFQKGDIAEGYSVSREKKESFPLTVTSAQKNPTAFYLCASQGQGSSSPLHFGNGTRLTVT.

The gene calls are TRBV25-1 and TRBJ2-1; no reliable D call. Trimming left V 1 base short and J 9 bases short, with 22 bases between. Germline CDR1 MGHDK, CDR2 SYGVNS. The CDR3 has 17 amino acids. CDR3 sequence: CASSESPGRPGSVEQFF. CDR3 bases: TGTGCCAGCAGTGAATCCCCGGGTAGGCCCGGGTCGGTTGAGCAGTTCTTC.

V usage is TRBV5-1 and J usage is TRBJ1-4; D not certain. CDR1 SGHRS and CDR2 YFSETQ come from the germline V gene. The CDR3 runs to 14 residues. V was cut by 0 bases and J by 1 base, with 4 bases left in between. The CDR3 region is CASSLAGTNEKLFF. In DNA form, the CDR3 reads TGCGCCAGCAGCTTGGCAGGAACTAATGAAAAACTGTTTTTT. Using reference TRBV5-1 and TRBJ1-4 for the parts outside the CDR3, the full variable domain is KAGVTQTPRYLIKTRGQQVTLSCSPISGHRSVSWYQQTPGQGLQFLFEYFSETQRNKGNFPGRFSGRQFSNSRSEMNVSTLELGDSALYLCASSLAGTNEKLFFGSGTQLSVL.

This sequence joins TRBV5-1 and TRBJ2-1, with 7 bases identical to TRBD2. Germline V gene data show CDR1 as SGHRS and CDR2 as YFSETQ. J was trimmed by 7 bases and V by 4 bases; bases with no gene match: 17. The CDR3 extends over 17 amino acids. CDR3 in amino acids: CASSAYLGEGLSNEQFF. For the CDR3, the DNA is TGCGCCAGCAGCGCTTATTTAGGGGAGGGCCTGAGTAATGAGCAGTTCTTC.

The genes are TRBV6-4 and TRBJ1-1; no definite D call. The CDR3 runs 13 residues. Germline loops: CDR1 MRHNA, CDR2 SNTAGT. Trimming pared 5 bases from V and 0 bases from J, leaving 7 bases between. CDR3: CASSSEVNTEAFF. CDR3 DNA: TGTGCCAGCAGTTCTGAGGTGAACACTGAAGCTTTCTTT.

The rearrangement joins TRBV6-1 to TRBJ2-3; possibly TRBD2 for D (6 bases). The germline CDR1 and CDR2 sequences are MNHNS and SASEGT. The V gene lost 0 bases and the J gene lost 6 bases, with 13 bases spanning the gap. The CDR3 is 15 amino acids. CDR3 in amino acids: CASSEAGDLTDTQYF. Written as DNA, the CDR3 is TGTGCCAGCAGTGAAGCGGGGGACTTAACGGATACGCAGTATTTT.

This clone is a singleton in its sample. The CDR3 DNA is TGTGCCAGCAGGCGAACAGGGGCGGTAAACACCATATATTTT. Its translation is CASRRTGAVNTIYF. This sequence joins TRBV25-1 and TRBJ1-3, with 7 bases aligning to TRBD1. In germline, CDR1 is MGHDK, CDR2 SYGVNS. Losses at the gene ends were 6 bases for V and 6 bases for J; bases not matched to a gene: 8. The CDR3 has 14 residues.

This rearrangement joins TRBV5-1 to TRBJ2-6, with D possibly TRBD1 on 6 matching bases. The CDR3 sequence is 17 residues long. Trimming removed 0 bases from V and 4 bases from J, with 14 bases in between. Per germline, CDR1 SGHRS and CDR2 YFSETQ. The chain's CDR3 is CASSLEGGPIGANVLTF. In DNA form, the CDR3 reads TGCGCCAGCAGCTTGGAAGGGGGACCGATAGGGGCCAACGTCCTGACTTTC.

This chain connects TRBV18 to TRBJ2-2, with 10 bases aligning to TRBD2. The junction had 8 bases not matched to a gene; V was cut back by 6 bases and J by 7 bases. CDR3 length: 15 residues. Germline V CDR1 and CDR2: KGHSH, LQKENI. In DNA form, the CDR3 reads TGTGCCAGCTCCGCCGGGACTAGCGTTGGCGGGGAGCTGTTTTTT. Translation: CASSAGTSVGGELFF.